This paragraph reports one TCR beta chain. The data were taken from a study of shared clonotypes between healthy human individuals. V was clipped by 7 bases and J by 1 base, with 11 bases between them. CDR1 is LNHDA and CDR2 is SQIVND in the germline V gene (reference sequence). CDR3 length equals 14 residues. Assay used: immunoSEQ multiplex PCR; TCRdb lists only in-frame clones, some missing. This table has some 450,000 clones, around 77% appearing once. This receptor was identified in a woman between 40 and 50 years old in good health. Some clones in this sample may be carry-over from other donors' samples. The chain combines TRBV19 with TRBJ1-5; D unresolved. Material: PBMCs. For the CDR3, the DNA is TGTGCCAGTAATAAGGGTGCGAGCAATCAGCCCCAGCATTTT. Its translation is CASNKGASNQPQHF.